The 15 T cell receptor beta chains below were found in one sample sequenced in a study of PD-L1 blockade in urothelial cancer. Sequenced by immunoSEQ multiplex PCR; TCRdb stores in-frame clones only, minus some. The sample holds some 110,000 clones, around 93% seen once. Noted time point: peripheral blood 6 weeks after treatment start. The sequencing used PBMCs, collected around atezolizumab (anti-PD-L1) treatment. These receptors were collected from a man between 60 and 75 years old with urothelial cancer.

The CDR3 is CASSEQLVSGGGYTF. The CDR3 DNA reads TGTGCCAGCAGTGAGCAATTGGTTTCGGGGGGCGGCTACACCTTC. The rearrangement uses TRBV6-1 and TRBJ1-2; a weak D match, TRBD1 (6 bases). CDR3 length: 15 residues. The V end was cut by 3 bases, the J end by 8 bases, with 19 bases between. Germline CDR1 and CDR2: MNHNS and SASEGT.

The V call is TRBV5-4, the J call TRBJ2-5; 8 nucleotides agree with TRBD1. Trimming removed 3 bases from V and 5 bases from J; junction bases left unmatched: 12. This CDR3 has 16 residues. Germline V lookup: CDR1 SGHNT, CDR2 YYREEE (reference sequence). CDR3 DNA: TGTGCCAGCAGCTCGAGATACGACAGGGGTATCGAGACCCAGTACTTC. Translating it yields CASSSRYDRGIETQYF.

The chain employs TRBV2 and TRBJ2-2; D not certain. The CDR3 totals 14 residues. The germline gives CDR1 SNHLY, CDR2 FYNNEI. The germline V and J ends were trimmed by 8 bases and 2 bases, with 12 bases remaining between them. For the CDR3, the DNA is TGTGCCAGCGAGGTGCGCTTAAACACCGGGGAGCTGTTTTTT. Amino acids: CASEVRLNTGELFF. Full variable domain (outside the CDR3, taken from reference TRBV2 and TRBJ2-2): EPEVTQTPSHQVTQMGQEVILRCVPISNHLYFYWYRQILGQKVEFLVSFYNNEISEKSEIFDDQFSVERPDGSNFTLKIRSTKLEDSAMYFCASEVRLNTGELFFGEGSRLTVL.

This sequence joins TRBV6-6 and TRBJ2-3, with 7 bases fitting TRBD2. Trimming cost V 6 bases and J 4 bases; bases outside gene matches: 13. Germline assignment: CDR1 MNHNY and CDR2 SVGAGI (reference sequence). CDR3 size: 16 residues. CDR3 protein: CASSLGAGPFADTQYF. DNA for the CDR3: TGTGCCAGCAGCCTGGGAGCGGGGCCCTTTGCAGATACGCAGTATTTT.

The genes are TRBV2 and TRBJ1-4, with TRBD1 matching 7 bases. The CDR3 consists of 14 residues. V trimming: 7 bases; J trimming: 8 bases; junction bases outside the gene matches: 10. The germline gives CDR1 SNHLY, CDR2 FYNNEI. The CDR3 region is CASTRGRLGEKLFF. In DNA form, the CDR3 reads TGTGCCAGCACGAGGGGGCGCCTAGGCGAAAAACTGTTTTTT.

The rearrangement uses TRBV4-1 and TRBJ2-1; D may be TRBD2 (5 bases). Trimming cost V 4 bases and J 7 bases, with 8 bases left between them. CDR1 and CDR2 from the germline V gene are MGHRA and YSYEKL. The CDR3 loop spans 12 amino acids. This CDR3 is CASSPPGNEQFF. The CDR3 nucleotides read TGCGCCAGCAGCCCACCGGGGAATGAGCAGTTCTTC.

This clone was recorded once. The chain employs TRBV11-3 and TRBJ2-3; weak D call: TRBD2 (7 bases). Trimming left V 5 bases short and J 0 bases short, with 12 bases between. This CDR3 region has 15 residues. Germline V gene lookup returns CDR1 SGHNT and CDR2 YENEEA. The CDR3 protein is CASSPRGHSTDTQYF. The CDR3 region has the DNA TGTGCCAGCAGCCCGCGGGGGCATAGCACAGATACGCAGTATTTT.

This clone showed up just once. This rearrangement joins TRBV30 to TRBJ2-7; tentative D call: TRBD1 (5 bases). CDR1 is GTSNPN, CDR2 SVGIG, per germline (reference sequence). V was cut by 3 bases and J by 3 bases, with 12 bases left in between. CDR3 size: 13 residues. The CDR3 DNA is TGTGCCTGGAGCGTCGGACATAACTACGAGCAGTACTTC. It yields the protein CAWSVGHNYEQYF.

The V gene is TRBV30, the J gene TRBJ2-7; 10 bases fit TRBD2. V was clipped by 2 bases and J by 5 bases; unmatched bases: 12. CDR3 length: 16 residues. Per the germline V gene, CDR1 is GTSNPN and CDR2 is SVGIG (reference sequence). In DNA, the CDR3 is TGTGCCTGGAGTATTCTAGCGGGAGTCGGAAGGAACGAGCAGTACTTC. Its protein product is CAWSILAGVGRNEQYF.

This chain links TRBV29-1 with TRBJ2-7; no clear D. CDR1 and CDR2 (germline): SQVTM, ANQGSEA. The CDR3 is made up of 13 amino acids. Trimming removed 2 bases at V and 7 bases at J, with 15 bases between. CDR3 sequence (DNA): TGCAGCGTTGAAAGTGTCGGATCGGGTGAGCAGTACTTC. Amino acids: CSVESVGSGEQYF.

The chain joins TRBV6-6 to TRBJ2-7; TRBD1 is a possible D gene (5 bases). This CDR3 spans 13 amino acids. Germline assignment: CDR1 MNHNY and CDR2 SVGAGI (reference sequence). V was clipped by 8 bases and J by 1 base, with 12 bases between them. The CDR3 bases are TGTGCCAGCGGGTGGCAGGGTTCCTACGAGCAGTACTTC. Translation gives CASGWQGSYEQYF.

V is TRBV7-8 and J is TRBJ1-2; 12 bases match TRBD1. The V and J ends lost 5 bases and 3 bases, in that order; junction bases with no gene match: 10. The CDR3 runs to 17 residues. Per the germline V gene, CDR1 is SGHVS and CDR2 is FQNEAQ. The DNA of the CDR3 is TGTGCCAGCAGCCCCCGGGACAGGGGGCCTCTTTACTATGGCTACACCTTC. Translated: CASSPRDRGPLYYGYTF.

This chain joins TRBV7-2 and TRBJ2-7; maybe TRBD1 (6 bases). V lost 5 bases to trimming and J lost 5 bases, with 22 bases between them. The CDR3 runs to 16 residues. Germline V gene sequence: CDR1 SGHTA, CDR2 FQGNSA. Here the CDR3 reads CASSLEARQGYHEQYF. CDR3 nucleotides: TGTGCCAGCAGCCTAGAGGCCCGGCAGGGGTATCACGAGCAGTACTTC.

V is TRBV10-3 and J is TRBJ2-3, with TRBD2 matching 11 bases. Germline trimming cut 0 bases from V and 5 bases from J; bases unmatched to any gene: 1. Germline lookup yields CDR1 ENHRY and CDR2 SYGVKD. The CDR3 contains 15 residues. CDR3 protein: CAISESGLAGDTQYF. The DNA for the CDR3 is TGTGCCATCAGTGAGTCTGGACTAGCGGGAGATACGCAGTATTTT.

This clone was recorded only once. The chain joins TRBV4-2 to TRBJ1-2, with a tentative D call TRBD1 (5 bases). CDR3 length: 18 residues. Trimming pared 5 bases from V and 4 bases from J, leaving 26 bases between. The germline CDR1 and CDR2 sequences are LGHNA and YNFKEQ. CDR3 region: CASSLGRGRVVGVYGYTF. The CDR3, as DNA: TGTGCCAGCAGCTTGGGTAGGGGCAGGGTGGTGGGTGTCTATGGCTACACCTTC.